This T cell receptor beta chain originates from a study of vaccination and CD4 T cells after COVID-19. About the study: Post-COVID draws followed diagnosis by a median approximately 100 days (range 35 to 161).

Treatment given: approximately nine-day PBMC culture with coronavirus spike peptide pools or control peptides (ViraFEST assay). CD4+ T lymphocytes from the unexposed donor were collected before the COVID-19 pandemic (2011-2018). Negative selection isolated the CD4+ T cells once the cells had been cultured for about ten days. This CDR3 has 13 amino acids. Looked up from germline, CDR1 is SGHDN and CDR2 is FVKESK. V was shortened by 4 bases and J by 6 bases, with 10 bases between the two germline ends. Notes on this clonotype: Its specificity is not known.

Oncomine TCR Beta short-read sequencing was applied to DNA from cultured CD4+ T cells. TCRdb used MiXCR to reprocess the PCR reads, holding one entry per CDR3 protein. The sample has about 7,200 distinct CDR3 sequences, 43% seen once. The sequencing sample was made of CD4+ T cells from blood, cultured in vitro. The genes are TRBV14 and TRBJ2-1; D is undetermined. This sequence was found in a human donor in good health. CDR3 in amino acids: CASSPSAPNEQFF. The CDR3 bases are TGTGCCAGCAGCCCCTCGGCCCCCAATGAGCAGTTCTTC.